This T cell receptor beta chain was captured by sequencing in a study of cytomegalovirus exposure and HLA in healthy donors (dated by TCRdb to 2016 to 2017). For the wider study: According to an earlier analysis of a few hundred of the donors, 200 million or so T cells yielded 120 million or so unique TCR beta sequences and more than 250 Gb of sequence data. Approximately 310 gigabases of sequencing data and 70 million to 100 million unique TCR sequences were included in an early release covering about 620 HLA-typed donors. Of the roughly 400 genotyped donors, over 70% fell in the genetic ancestry cluster associated with self-reported Caucasian donors. The study aimed to test whether cataloging public T cell receptors could reveal signatures of past pathogen exposure. Using immunosequencing, the study profiled T cell repertoires from around 680 subjects and related those repertoires to cytomegalovirus serostatus. A separate validation cohort of approximately 130 different subjects was used in addition to the 666-subject first cohort. The study combined high-throughput TCR immunosequencing, statistical association of individual TCRs with disease status, and machine learning to predict cytomegalovirus infection status. A later analysis re-analyzed previously published TCR beta repertoires from approximately 700 donors and added high-resolution HLA genotyping to study TCR occurrence patterns. The later analysis used no new phenotypic data to find candidate immune exposures, relying instead on TCR beta sequences and their occurrence across donors. In an earlier analysis of 500 to 650 of the donors, high-throughput TCR beta sequencing was used to judge whether each TCR beta V gene segment behaved as functional or pseudogenic. Donor age, sex, ethnicity and CMV serostatus were compiled together with the repertoire data. A later genetic analysis used genome-wide SNP genotypes for about 55% of the 666 donors, treating that subset as a discovery cohort. All discovery cohort repertoires had been generated using a single sequencing platform. HLA typing covered class I and class II loci at four-digit resolution. Typing coverage differed by locus: A, B, C, DRB1 and DQB1 were typed in roughly 629-630 donors, DQA1 in around 500, DPA1 in some 600, and DPB1 in 472. Because of strong linkage in the cohort, roughly five DR-DQ haplotypes were treated as single units for association and clustering. Across 300 to 500 genotyped donors of the cohort, an average of about 240,000 unique TCR beta nucleotide sequences per donor were sequenced, and roughly a sixth of those sequences were non-productive.

The cohort was made up of 666 healthy bone marrow donors. At the time of sampling, every cohort member was nominally healthy, though immune exposures that went unrecorded were likely present. The donor was CMV seronegative and belonged to the group of over 300 seronegative cohort members. Every donor gave a peripheral blood sample, and the peripheral blood mononuclear cells from that sample were used for TCR beta sequencing. Genomic DNA was extracted from the blood cell samples with the Qiagen DNeasy Blood Extraction Kit. What the study reported, not specific to this receptor: For the cohort, immune exposure information was limited to CMV serostatus. The sequencing pipeline was judged likely to have produced a cluster of highly shared sequence variants as a technical artifact. Most TCR sequences were observed very rarely across donors, whereas some public TCRs were present in many individuals. An earlier analysis of 587 of the donors showed that most TCR beta V segments appeared in productive rearrangements either about 87% or about 30% of the time, which broadly matched IMGT annotations. In a later analysis, most CMV-associated TCR beta chains were found to appear HLA-restricted, with HLA associations seemingly driven largely by CMV exposure. Presence/absence analyses assumed roughly uniform sequencing depth across donors, an assumption that may not hold. Specific HLA alleles were associated with 15,000 to 20,000 TCR beta sequences at a false discovery rate of 0.05 in a later analysis. Only TCR beta chains were sequenced in this cohort, and the absence of alpha or paired-chain data limited detectable features. It was suggested by the authors that the approach could potentially be generalized to other disease states and immunological phenotypes. The earlier analysis of some 560 of the donors excluded some 15 rarely observed V segments, including chromosome 9 orphons, because counts were too low. In vitro tests confirmed that a few of the cytomegalovirus-associated TCR beta chains recognize cytomegalovirus antigens. An association between a missense DCLRE1C variant and V-gene and J-gene trimming of TCR beta chains was found in a later genetic analysis and replicated in an independent cohort. In a later analysis, TCR association rates were found to vary across HLA loci, with the most associated TCRs seen for DRB1 alleles and the fewest for HLA-C alleles. Because HLA typing was unavailable for some donors at each locus, only the typed subset was used in association tests. In a later analysis, several top co-occurrence clusters were reported to appear linked to parvovirus B19, influenza, CMV and Epstein-Barr virus. Cytomegalovirus status was reported to be diagnosed by the classifier with high specificity and sensitivity in both the original and validation cohorts. Some IMGT-functional V segments, including TRBV6-2 and TRBV6-3, could not be distinguished by the 87-base-pair reads and were therefore excluded. A further reported finding was that TCR beta sequences accurately predicted the HLA-A and HLA-B alleles for most subjects in the first cohort. Strong co-occurrence of HLA alleles, especially DR and DQ, made assigning TCR associations to individual alleles difficult. In a later analysis, HLA-associated TCR beta chains showed more clonal expansion and lower generation probabilities than non-associated chains that were equally common. Correlated functional status among segregating V segments might reflect linkage disequilibrium, but an unknown experimental factor could not be ruled out. The study gave a list of 150 to 200 TCR beta chains associated with cytomegalovirus. In a later genetic analysis, fewer N-insertions in productive TCRs were reported among donors in an Asian-associated ancestry cluster than the roughly 700-donor mean.

This clone occurred a few times. The antigen this receptor binds is unknown. The input lacks base qualities; no much larger clone sits a single base away. The library was generated by the immunoSEQ multiplex PCR assay. For the multiplex PCR, a mixture combining 60 forward primers for TCR Vbeta segments and 13 reverse primers for TCR Jbeta segments was used. A multiplex PCR assay on genomic DNA amplified the CDR3 region of rearranged TCR beta genes. On the Illumina HiSeq System, the amplified TCR beta libraries were sequenced as 87-base-pair reads. The paper's processing steps were these. In a later analysis, tens of millions of unique TCR beta chains were counted across the approximately 670 repertoires, and roughly 11 million of these chains were shared by at least two donors. A nearest-neighbor algorithm error-corrected the raw reads and collapsed the reads into unique sequences, merging closely related sequences to remove PCR and sequencing errors. To assign V, D and J gene segments, CDR3 sequences were aligned to IMGT reference sequences. For a sequence to be retained, at least a six-nucleotide match to both a V gene segment and a J gene segment was required. A rearrangement counted as productive if the CDR3 had no stop codons and remained in frame with V and J, and every other rearrangement counted as non-productive. CDR3 was defined by IMGT convention, running from the second conserved V-encoded cysteine to the conserved J-encoded phenylalanine. The earlier analysis of fewer than 700 of the donors excluded sequences that lacked an unambiguous match to a single V gene segment. An earlier analysis of 587 of the donors called V segments functional above 56.7% productive rearrangements and segregating when the between-donor standard deviation exceeded 5%. A statistical classification framework was built for diagnosing cytomegalovirus status from the catalog of TCR beta chain sequences. A later analysis assigned V and J genes by comparing TCR nucleotide sequences with IMGT/GENE-DB human TR gene sequences. A later analysis assigned CDR3 sequences and most-parsimonious VDJ recombination scenarios with the TCRdist pipeline. In a later analysis, every TCR beta chain was defined by the combination of its CDR3 amino acid sequence and its V-gene family, and reads without a unique V-gene family were dropped. To address suspected cross-contamination and a sequencing artifact, a later analysis removed roughly 580 highly shared, low-generation-probability nucleotide sequences. In a later analysis, a clonal expansion index was calculated for each public chain from normalized within-repertoire ranks of inferred template counts. In a later analysis, generation probabilities were computed with a VDJ recombination model fitted to out-of-frame rearrangements, and the resulting probabilities were checked against IGoR. Hypergeometric tests were used in a later analysis to score TCR-TCR, TCR-HLA and TCR-CMV co-occurrence, with a repertoire-size bias correction applied to the TCR pairs. In a later analysis, false discovery rates were estimated by permuting HLA or CMV assignments 20 times. In a later analysis, co-occurring TCRs were grouped with DBSCAN, and TCRdist sequence similarity was added when clustering was performed within HLA-allele-positive subsets. Repertoires with fewer than 30,000 or more than 120,000 public chains, plus five repertoires with anomalous nucleotide sharing, were excluded from co-occurrence clustering. TCRdb retrieved this table from immuneACCESS and kept in-frame rearrangements only. Not all clones are present; in checked studies, unresolved V genes account for under half, and no reason is known for the remainder. The V and J calls and clone size were taken over from that table, and D and trimming were inferred from the DNA. The sample profile shows approximately 110,000 clones; about 80% of them were found once. Jointly, the top ten make up roughly 3.5% of the sample.

CDR1 and CDR2, looked up from the germline V gene (reference sequence), are SGHKS and YYEKEE. The CDR3 holds 16 amino acids from the cysteine to the phenylalanine. Only the CDR3 DNA stays, 48 bases, in frame from base 1. Here V drops 0 bases and J drops 2 bases, and the junction holds 6 bases not matched to any gene. This TCR was recovered from a middle-aged man in good health and CMV-seronegative. The sequencing sample was made of PBMCs. This chain joins TRBV5-5 to TRBJ1-2; 8 nucleotides in the junction match TRBD1. The nucleotide sequence is given as TGTGCCAGCAGCTTGGGACAGGGGTCAACAAACTATGGCTACACCTTC. This sequence encodes CASSLGQGSTNYGYTF.